Listed below are T cell receptor beta chains from one sample, sequenced in a study of T cell changes during pregnancy in multiple sclerosis. Libraries were prepared by immunoSEQ multiplex PCR; TCRdb keeps only in-frame clonotypes and omits some of them. The table lists 60,000 to 70,000 clones, 91% of them singletons. The sequencing here drew on peripheral blood, taken in the third trimester of pregnancy. These receptors were collected from a female donor in good health, enrolled as a control in a pregnancy study. Each CDR3 is given with its conserved first and last residue. A D gene is named only where the DNA matches it firmly. A row's size may be missing; if present it is once, few, many or a size class.

J	V	D	size	DNA	CDR3
TRBJ1-2	TRBV10-3	TRBD1	-	TGTGCCATCGCCACAGGGGGCTATGGCTACACCTTC	CAIATGGYGYTF
TRBJ1-6	TRBV6-5	TRBD1	-	TGTGCCAGCAGTTACGGTAGGACAGGGGACTCACCCCTCCACTTT	CASSYGRTGDSPLHF
TRBJ1-2	TRBV29-1	-	-	TGCAGCGTTTCCGTGGGGACTGTCTATGGCTACACCTTC	CSVSVGTVYGYTF
TRBJ1-2	TRBV29-1	TRBD1	-	TGCAGCGTTGAGACAGGGGGATTCTATGGCTACACCTTC	CSVETGGFYGYTF
TRBJ1-2	TRBV11-2	-	-	TGTGCCAGCAGCTTAGAGAGGAGCTATGGCTACACCTTC	CASSLERSYGYTF
TRBJ1-3	TRBV5-1	-	-	TGCGCCAGCAGCGAGCCCGGGGGGGACACCATATATTTT	CASSEPGGDTIYF
TRBJ2-7	TRBV5-1	-	-	TGCGCCAGCAGCCCTATCGGTGGGCGCTCCTACGAGCAGTACTTC	CASSPIGGRSYEQYF
TRBJ2-1	TRBV18	TRBD1	-	TGTGCCAGCTCAGGAAACAGGGGGCTTTCCTACAATGAGCAGTTCTTC	CASSGNRGLSYNEQFF
TRBJ2-7	TRBV2	TRBD1	-	TGTGCCAGCCGACGGGACAGGCATTCCTACGAGCAGTACTTC	CASRRDRHSYEQYF
TRBJ1-2	TRBV30	-	few	TGTGCCTGGAGTTCCGGTAACTATGGCTACACCTTC	CAWSSGNYGYTF